The next 20 T cell receptor beta chains were all read from a single sample in a study of response to subunit inactivated influenza vaccine. TCRdb fed the RT-PCR reads into MiXCR, producing one record per CDR3 protein. The sample shows a few hundred thousand distinct CDR3 sequences, more than 10% of them seen only once. Specimen: non-naive T cells sorted from PBMCs, collected 14 days before vaccination. The receptor set was obtained from a man over 45 who received an inactivated influenza vaccine.

This clonotype was observed many times. This rearrangement joins TRBV2 to TRBJ1-5, with 8 positions matching TRBD1. After removal of 2 bases from V and 10 bases from J, the junction contained 10 bases not matched to a gene. The CDR3 covers 15 residues. The germline gives CDR1 SNHLY, CDR2 FYNNEI. DNA of the CDR3: TGTGCCAGCAGTGAAACTTCGACAGGGGCTCTCCCCCAGCATTTT. This encodes CASSETSTGALPQHF.

The chain is built from TRBV27 and TRBJ2-7; TRBD1 aligns across 7 bases. Germline V CDR1 and CDR2: MNHEY, SMNVEV (reference sequence). CDR3 length: 13 residues. J was trimmed by 4 bases and V by 2 bases; bases with no gene match: 2. The CDR3 coding sequence is TGTGCCAGCAGTTTACGGACAGGTTACGAGCAGTACTTC. This gives the protein CASSLRTGYEQYF.

The count of this clonotype is one. This could be a read error, since a much larger clone is one nucleotide away. The rearrangement joins TRBV4-1 to TRBJ2-7, with D uncertain. The CDR3 covers 16 residues. Germline CDR1 reads MGHRA; CDR2 reads YSYEKL. V was cut by 4 bases and J by 2 bases, with 18 bases left in between. The CDR3 sequence is CASSPNPDLGTYEQYF. The CDR3, as DNA: TGCGCCAGCAGCCCCAACCCGGACCTGGGGACCTACGAGCAGTACTTC.

This rearrangement joins TRBV7-9 to TRBJ1-1; 7 bases fit TRBD1. Trimming removed 5 bases from V and 7 bases from J; junction bases left unmatched: 10. CDR1 is SEHNR and CDR2 is FQNEAQ in the germline V gene (reference sequence). The CDR3 extends over 14 amino acids. Here the CDR3 reads CASSPATGRLEAFF. In nucleotides, the CDR3 is TGTGCCAGCAGCCCAGCGACAGGGAGACTTGAAGCTTTCTTT.

This clonotype was seen ten or more times. The J gene is TRBJ2-7, the V gene TRBV7-9; no reliable D call. V shed 3 bases and J shed 2 bases, with 5 bases lying between them. CDR1 and CDR2 (germline): SEHNR, FQNEAQ (reference sequence). This CDR3 has 12 residues. This chain's CDR3 is CASSFLAYEQYF. Here the CDR3 DNA reads TGTGCCAGCAGCTTCTTGGCCTACGAGCAGTACTTC.

V usage is TRBV4-1 and J usage is TRBJ2-1, with D unclear. Germline loops: CDR1 MGHRA, CDR2 YSYEKL. V was pared by 0 bases and J by 2 bases, with 11 bases between. The CDR3 has 16 residues. As DNA, the CDR3 is TGCGCCAGCAGCCAAGATATACCGAGTCCCTACAATGAGCAGTTCTTC. Its translation is CASSQDIPSPYNEQFF.

The sample holds a few counts of this clonotype. The chain recombines TRBV7-3 with TRBJ2-2; D is unresolved. V was shortened by 3 bases and J by 2 bases, with 10 bases between the two germline ends. The germline V gene has CDR1 SGHTA and CDR2 FQGTGA. There are 15 residues in the CDR3. DNA for the CDR3: TGTGCCAGCAGCTTCGCGCTGGAAAACACCGGGGAGCTGTTTTTT. Its translation is CASSFALENTGELFF.

The V call is TRBV5-1, the J call TRBJ2-3, with TRBD2 matching 12 bases. The trim removed 3 bases at V and 5 bases at J, leaving 10 bases unmatched. There are 17 residues in the CDR3. Germline V gives CDR1 SGHRS, CDR2 YFSETQ. CDR3 in amino acids: CASSSLTSGGSVDTQYF. CDR3 bases: TGCGCCAGCAGCTCACTGACTAGCGGGGGTAGCGTAGATACGCAGTATTTT.

The sample holds a few counts of this clonotype. The chain recombines TRBV12-3 or TRBV12-4 with TRBJ2-3; no reliable D call. CDR3 size: 13 residues. The ends were cut back, 6 bases at V and 0 bases at J, with 7 bases in the middle. The CDR3 sequence is CASRQTSTDTQYF. CDR3 nucleotide sequence: TGTGCCAGCAGACAAACTAGCACAGATACGCAGTATTTT.

The gene calls are TRBV20-1 and TRBJ2-3, with 11 bases aligning to TRBD2. The CDR3 is made up of 15 amino acids. The V segment lost 6 bases and the J segment 0 bases; nucleotides outside the gene matches: 5. Germline V gives CDR1 DFQATT, CDR2 SNEGSKA (reference sequence). CDR3 in amino acids: CSAALAGGSTDTQYF. CDR3 nucleotide sequence: TGCAGTGCGGCGCTAGCGGGAGGTAGCACAGATACGCAGTATTTT.

The chain recombines TRBV3-1 with TRBJ2-1; D call uncertain. This CDR3 is built from 15 residues. CDR1 and CDR2 from the germline V gene are LGHDT and YNNKEL (reference sequence). Between the trimmed V and J ends, which lost 0 bases and 6 bases, there was a span of 12 bases. As DNA, the CDR3 is TGTGCCAGCAGCCAAGACCCGGGCTCGCTCAATGAGCAGTTCTTC. It specifies CASSQDPGSLNEQFF.

This clonotype was observed a handful of times. V gene TRBV5-8 combines with J gene TRBJ1-2; D is unclear. V lost 2 bases, J lost 7 bases, and 3 bases lay in between. The germline CDR1 and CDR2 sequences are SGHTS and YDEGEE. This CDR3 has 10 residues. Written as DNA, the CDR3 is TGTGCCAGCAGCTTAACTGGCTACACCTTC. This sequence encodes CASSLTGYTF.

The sample holds a few counts of this clonotype. The gene calls are TRBV7-2 and TRBJ2-7; no clear D. The CDR3 sequence is 14 residues long. Germline V gives CDR1 SGHTA, CDR2 FQGNSA. Deletions cut 2 bases from V and 6 bases from J, with 14 bases between. CDR3: CASSLWSDSGEQYF. CDR3 bases: TGTGCCAGCAGCTTATGGTCAGATTCGGGCGAGCAGTACTTC.

This clonotype occurred a few times. The chain has TRBV15 and TRBJ2-1; D is uncertain. Between the trimmed V and J ends, which lost 0 bases and 0 bases, there was a span of 9 bases. The CDR3 has 16 amino acids. Germline-derived CDR1 and CDR2 are LNHNV and YYDKDF (reference sequence). The CDR3 coding sequence is TGTGCCACCAGCAGAGATCTCAGTAACTCCTACAATGAGCAGTTCTTC. Translating it yields CATSRDLSNSYNEQFF.

This chain joins TRBV25-1 and TRBJ1-1; no clear D. Germline CDR1 is MGHDK and CDR2 is SYGVNS. V was pared by 0 bases and J by 4 bases, with 6 bases between. The CDR3 has 13 residues. CDR3 amino acids: CASSEYPGTEAFF. As DNA, the CDR3 is TGTGCCAGCAGTGAATATCCGGGCACTGAAGCTTTCTTT.

The V call is TRBV2, the J call TRBJ2-1; the D is unclear. Germline V gene data show CDR1 as SNHLY and CDR2 as FYNNEI. The CDR3 sequence is 16 residues long. V shed 9 bases and J shed 0 bases, with 18 bases lying between them. The DNA of the CDR3 is TGTGCCAGTTTGGGGTTACGGACCAGCTCCTACAATGAGCAGTTCTTC. Amino acids: CASLGLRTSSYNEQFF.

This clonotype was detected only a few times. V gene TRBV5-1 combines with J gene TRBJ2-6; 10 bases match TRBD1. The junction had 3 bases not matched to a gene; V was cut back by 2 bases and J by 1 base. There are 17 residues in the CDR3. The V gene's germline CDR1 is SGHRS and CDR2 YFSETQ. The CDR3 DNA reads as TGCGCCAGCAGCTTTGGGACAGGGGCTTCTGGGGCCAACGTCCTGACTTTC. Protein product: CASSFGTGASGANVLTF.

In its sample, this clonotype was seen a few times. This chain uses TRBV28 with TRBJ2-3, with 7 nucleotides matching TRBD1. There are 15 residues in the CDR3. Germline V CDR1 and CDR2: MDHEN, SYDVKM. Trimming at V came to 7 bases and at J to 1 base, leaving 8 bases not matched to a gene. Here the CDR3 DNA reads TGTGCCAGCAAAAGACAGGGTAAAGGCACAGATACGCAGTATTTT. Encoded protein: CASKRQGKGTDTQYF. Using reference TRBV28 and TRBJ2-3 for the parts outside the CDR3, the full variable domain is DVKVTQSSRYLVKRTGEKVFLECVQDMDHENMFWYRQDPGLGLRLIYFSYDVKMKEKGDIPEGYSVSREKKERFSLILESASTNQTSMYLCASKRQGKGTDTQYFGPGTRLTVL.

This clonotype was observed a few times. The CDR3 spells CASRDRVSNEKLFF. The CDR3 nucleotides read TGTGCCAGCCGGGACAGAGTGTCTAATGAAAAACTGTTTTTT. The V call is TRBV25-1, the J call TRBJ1-4; TRBD1 agrees at 7 bases. The CDR3 covers 14 residues. Germline V gives CDR1 MGHDK, CDR2 SYGVNS. Trimming took 8 bases from V and 3 from J; bases not matched to a gene: 6.

J is TRBJ1-1 and V is TRBV7-2, with 7 positions matching TRBD1. Germline V gene lookup returns CDR1 SGHTA and CDR2 FQGNSA. V dropped 1 base and J dropped 5; count of bases not matched to a gene: 4. The CDR3 is made up of 14 amino acids. Here the CDR3 reads CASSLGPGGTEAFF. The CDR3 coding sequence is TGTGCCAGCAGCTTAGGTCCAGGGGGGACTGAAGCTTTCTTT.